The clone carrying this TCR beta chain was observed many times. Its target is unknown. Exclusion of patients followed from uncontrolled infection, other autoimmune disease, pregnancy or lactation. This CDR3 spans 13 amino acids. CDR1 SGHTA and CDR2 FQGNSA come from the germline V gene. The J segment lost 7 bases and the V segment lost 5 bases, leaving 3 bases of the junction unmatched. RNA transcripts gave rise to amplified TCR beta CDR3 regions. HTBI primers drove first-round RT-PCR of the TCR CDR3. MiXCR, applied by TCRdb to the multiplex PCR reads, yields one record per CDR3 protein. The sample has under 800,000 distinct CDR3 sequences, about 14% seen once; the top ten hold about 9.4%. The data belong to a study of T cells in Graves' hyperthyroidism and ophthalmopathy. General study findings and limits: Most clonotypes expanded in the thyroid (above 0.001) were also present in blood.

This sequence originates from a woman aged 18-35 years with Graves' hyperthyroidism. The sequenced material came from blood. The chain uses TRBV7-2 and TRBJ2-1; 9 positions agree with TRBD2. CDR3 amino acids: CASSRLAANEQFF. CDR3 coding DNA: TGTGCCAGCAGCCGACTAGCGGCGAATGAGCAGTTCTTC.